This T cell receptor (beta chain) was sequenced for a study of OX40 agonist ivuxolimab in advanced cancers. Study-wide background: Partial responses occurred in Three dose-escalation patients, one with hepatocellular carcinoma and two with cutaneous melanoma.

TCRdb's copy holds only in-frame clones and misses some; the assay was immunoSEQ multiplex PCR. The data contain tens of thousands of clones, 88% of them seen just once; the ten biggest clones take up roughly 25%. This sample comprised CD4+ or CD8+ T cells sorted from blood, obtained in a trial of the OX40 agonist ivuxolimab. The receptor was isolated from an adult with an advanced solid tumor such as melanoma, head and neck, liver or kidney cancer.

CDR3: CASRRSSYNEQFF. The CDR3 region has the DNA TGTGCCAGCAGGAGGAGCTCCTACAATGAGCAGTTCTTC. The chain couples TRBV5-6 to TRBJ2-1; D unclear. The germline V gene encodes CDR1 SGHDT and CDR2 YYEEEE. V was trimmed by 5 bases and J by 0 bases, leaving 6 bases between them. The CDR3 contains 13 residues.